The 17 T cell receptor beta chains in this list originate from one sample, sequenced in a study of shared clonotypes between healthy human individuals. Clones were read by immunoSEQ multiplex PCR, and TCRdb kept only the in-frame ones, dropping some. The top ten clones hold around 0.15% of a sample with millions of clones, about 92% of them seen once. Sequencing was carried out using naive CD4+ T cells sorted from blood. Subset noted: CD45RA+ positively selected. The receptors here all came from a man aged 18 to 30 in good health.

This clone was picked up a small number of times. The chain uses TRBV30 and TRBJ1-1; no firm D call. Trimming cost V 0 bases and J 8 bases, with 13 bases left between them. CDR3 length: 13 amino acids. Germline values: CDR1 GTSNPN, CDR2 SVGIG (reference sequence). The CDR3 reads CAWSVPGREEAFF. Here the CDR3 DNA reads TGTGCCTGGAGTGTACCCGGCAGAGAAGAAGCTTTCTTT.

V gene TRBV10-3 combines with J gene TRBJ2-5, with no clear D. V gave up 7 bases and J gave up 5 bases, with 11 bases separating them. CDR1 is ENHRY, CDR2 SYGVKD, per germline. This CDR3 comprises 12 residues. The CDR3 region has the DNA TGTGCCATCAATGGACCTGGGGAGACCCAGTACTTC. This encodes CAINGPGETQYF.

Points on this clone: Distinct nucleotide sequences in the sample also encode this CDR3. The chain is built from TRBV18 and TRBJ2-3; 8 bases are a match to TRBD2. Germline V gene sequence: CDR1 KGHSH, CDR2 LQKENI. This CDR3 has 15 residues. V lost 2 bases, J lost 1 base, and 2 bases stayed unmatched. The DNA for the CDR3 is TGTGCCAGCTCACCATGGCGGGGGGGCACAGATACGCAGTATTTT. It translates to CASSPWRGGTDTQYF. Using reference TRBV18 and TRBJ2-3 for the parts outside the CDR3, the full variable domain is NAGVMQNPRHLVRRRGQEARLRCSPMKGHSHVYWYRQLPEEGLKFMVYLQKENIIDESGMPKERFSAEFPKEGPSILRIQQVVRGDSAAYFCASSPWRGGTDTQYFGPGTRLTVL.

The J gene is TRBJ2-5, the V gene TRBV18; D is uncertain. The germline CDR1 and CDR2 sequences are KGHSH and LQKENI. There are 13 residues in the CDR3. With 2 bases removed from V and 5 bases from J, the gap between germline ends came to 9 bases. In DNA form, the CDR3 reads TGTGCCAGCTCACCAATCAATATTGAGACCCAGTACTTC. Amino acids: CASSPINIETQYF.

The genes are TRBV5-1 and TRBJ2-5; 8 bases align to TRBD1. The CDR3 length is 14 residues. Germline CDR1 and CDR2: SGHRS and YFSETQ. Trimming cost V 4 bases and J 5 bases; bases outside gene matches: 7. The CDR3 DNA is TGCGCCAGCAGCGACGGACAGGGACCGGAGACCCAGTACTTC. This gives the protein CASSDGQGPETQYF.

This clone has a single count. The V and J genes are TRBV19 and TRBJ2-7; no reliable D call. The V and J ends lost 3 bases and 4 bases respectively, with 16 bases between them. The CDR3 runs 15 residues. CDR1 is LNHDA and CDR2 is SQIVND in the germline V gene (reference sequence). CDR3 amino acids: CASSIFAYTQYEQYF. CDR3 nucleotides: TGTGCCAGTAGTATCTTCGCATATACTCAATACGAGCAGTACTTC.

V and J are TRBV5-5 and TRBJ1-2, with TRBD1 matching 7 bases. J was trimmed by 0 bases and V by 5 bases; bases with no gene match: 4. CDR1 SGHKS and CDR2 YYEKEE come from the germline V gene (reference sequence). This CDR3 comprises 14 residues. Here the CDR3 DNA reads TGTGCCAGCAGTTGGGGACAGCCTAACTATGGCTACACCTTC. It codes for CASSWGQPNYGYTF.

This chain connects TRBV28 to TRBJ2-7; the D gene is possibly TRBD1 (6 bases). The CDR3 is 15 residues long. Trimming took 1 base from V and 4 from J, leaving 14 bases between them. Germline CDR1 reads MDHEN; CDR2 reads SYDVKM. The CDR3, as DNA: TGTGCCAGCAGTTTATATAAGGGGGTGACATACGAGCAGTACTTC. It translates to CASSLYKGVTYEQYF.

CDR3 residues: CASSSESQGVGAFF. The CDR3 nucleotides are TGCGCCAGCAGCTCCGAATCACAGGGAGTTGGGGCTTTCTTT. The chain links TRBV5-1 to TRBJ1-1; D possibly corresponds to TRBD1 (6 bases). With 3 bases removed from V and 11 bases from J, the gap between germline ends came to 20 bases. The CDR3 covers 14 residues. Per the germline V gene, CDR1 is SGHRS and CDR2 is YFSETQ.

This clone was seen a few times. The gene calls are TRBV30 and TRBJ1-5; D gene uncertain. This CDR3 comprises 9 residues. The germline V gene encodes CDR1 GTSNPN and CDR2 SVGIG (reference sequence). The CDR3 sequence: CAPIQPQHF. The CDR3 DNA is TGTGCTCCTATTCAGCCCCAGCATTTT.

The genes are TRBV18 and TRBJ1-1; 11 nucleotides match TRBD1. The ends lost 4 bases at V and 4 bases at J; junction bases unmatched: 14. Germline lookup yields CDR1 KGHSH and CDR2 LQKENI. The CDR3 spans 18 residues. In DNA, the CDR3 is TGTGCCAGCTCACAAACGACACTCGGGACAGGGGGACTCACTGAAGCTTTCTTT. Translating gives CASSQTTLGTGGLTEAFF. The variable domain in full, with the rest retrieved from reference TRBV18 and TRBJ1-1, is NAGVMQNPRHLVRRRGQEARLRCSPMKGHSHVYWYRQLPEEGLKFMVYLQKENIIDESGMPKERFSAEFPKEGPSILRIQQVVRGDSAAYFCASSQTTLGTGGLTEAFFGQGTRLTVV.

This clone was found once. The V and J genes are TRBV15 and TRBJ1-4; weak D call: TRBD1 (5 bases). V shed 3 bases and J shed 8 bases, with 13 bases lying between them. Per germline, CDR1 LNHNV and CDR2 YYDKDF (reference sequence). The CDR3 contains 14 residues. The CDR3, as DNA: TGTGCCACCAGCAGGCCGGGACTTGGGGAAAAACTGTTTTTT. Translating gives CATSRPGLGEKLFF.

This rearrangement joins TRBV2 to TRBJ2-7, with unresolved D. The ends were cut back, 8 bases at V and 2 bases at J, with 13 bases in the middle. This CDR3 comprises 13 residues. The germline V gene encodes CDR1 SNHLY and CDR2 FYNNEI. The CDR3 DNA reads TGTGCCAGCTTCGGCACCCCCCCCTACGAGCAGTACTTC. This encodes CASFGTPPYEQYF.

The CDR3 region has the DNA TGTGCCAGCAGCTCCATAACAGGGGGCTCTGGAAACACCATATATTTT. Its translation: CASSSITGGSGNTIYF. The chain links TRBV7-9 to TRBJ1-3; 8 bases line up with TRBD1. This CDR3 is 16 amino acids long. Germline CDR1 SEHNR, CDR2 FQNEAQ (reference sequence). V shed 4 bases, J shed 0 bases, and the junction held 5 bases outside the gene matches.

Remarks on this clone: The same CDR3 is also encoded by other DNA sequences in this sample. The chain employs TRBV6-1 and TRBJ1-2; no clear D. Trimming took 2 bases from V and 3 from J, leaving 4 bases between them. Germline CDR1 MNHNS, CDR2 SASEGT. The CDR3 totals 12 residues. For the CDR3, the DNA is TGTGCCAGCAGTGAAAGTGACTATGGCTACACCTTC. Translated, it gives CASSESDYGYTF.

Of note for this clone: This sample includes further DNA sequences coding for the same CDR3. V usage is TRBV15 and J usage is TRBJ1-5, with 9 bases lining up with TRBD1. Germline V gene sequence: CDR1 LNHNV, CDR2 YYDKDF (reference sequence). After removal of 4 bases from V and 4 bases from J, the junction contained 5 bases not matched to a gene. CDR3 length: 15 residues. In DNA, the CDR3 is TGTGCCACCAGCACCTCGGGACAGGGAAATCAGCCCCAGCATTTT. Translated, it gives CATSTSGQGNQPQHF.

The genes are TRBV29-1 and TRBJ2-1; D may be TRBD2 (5 bases). V was shortened by 6 bases and J by 1 base, with 10 bases between the two germline ends. The CDR3 has 13 amino acids. Germline CDR1 and CDR2: SQVTM and ANQGSEA. As DNA, the CDR3 is TGCAGCGTGAGGGTATTTTCCTACAATGAGCAGTTCTTC. Translated, it gives CSVRVFSYNEQFF.